This T cell receptor (beta chain) stems from a study of shared clonotypes between healthy human individuals. For the study at large: Every donor yielded three CD4 naive, three CD4 memory, two CD8 naive and one CD8 memory plate. Whole-study results and caveats: As a rule, naive subsets had a larger estimated richness than memory subsets. The represented genetic and exposure-history diversity was limited by the small number of donors.

With regard to this clone: Its cognate antigen is unknown.

Looked up from germline, CDR1 is SGHVS and CDR2 is FQNEAQ. Trimming cost V 5 bases and J 11 bases; bases outside gene matches: 11. The CDR3 totals 14 residues. DNA at approximately 200 ng, about 30,000 T cell genomes, went into sorted-subset replicate PCRs. Assay: immunoSEQ multiplex PCR; the TCRdb copy retains only in-frame clones and omits some. The sample lists hundreds of thousands of clones; roughly 70% were seen once. Sequencing used memory CD4+ T cells sorted from blood. Stated subset: CD45RA-negative fraction. This sequence joins TRBV7-8 and TRBJ1-4; 7 bases line up with TRBD1. The clonotype comes from a woman aged 25-40 years in good health. The CDR3 region is CASSIDRVSGKLFF. The CDR3 DNA reads as TGTGCCAGCAGCATCGACAGGGTATCAGGGAAACTGTTTTTT. The full variable domain, completed using reference TRBV7-8 and TRBJ1-4, is GAGVSQSPRYKVAKRGQDVALRCDPISGHVSLFWYQQALGQGPEFLTYFQNEAQLDKSGLPSDRFFAERPEGSVSTLKIQRTQQEDSAVYLCASSIDRVSGKLFFGSGTQLSVL.